These 22 T cell receptor beta chains were sequenced from one sample in a study of blood T cells in healthy people across ages. The second PCR ran roughly 7 to 12 cycles with a sample-barcoded 5' primer and J-beta primers. TCRdb re-called the 5' RACE reads with MiXCR, one entry per CDR3 protein. This sample yields 550,000 to 700,000 distinct CDR3 sequences, of which 25% to 30% are seen a single time; less than 20% belongs to the top ten. Sequenced sample: blood. These receptor sequences come from a woman in her 70s in good health.

The rearrangement uses TRBV9 and TRBJ2-3; D is ambiguous. This CDR3 is built from 17 residues. Trimming removed 4 bases at V and 4 bases at J, with 22 bases between. Germline loops: CDR1 SGDLS, CDR2 YYNGEE. The CDR3 sequence is CASSPSLNRAYADTQYF. The CDR3 DNA is TGTGCCAGCAGCCCTTCTCTGAACCGGGCCTATGCAGATACGCAGTATTTT.

The DNA of the CDR3 is TGCAGTGCTAGCCAGGGGGCGGTGGGCAATCAGCCCCAGCATTTT. Its protein product is CSASQGAVGNQPQHF. The V and J genes are TRBV20-1 and TRBJ1-5; 8 positions match TRBD1. Germline values: CDR1 DFQATT, CDR2 SNEGSKA (reference sequence). CDR3 length equals 15 residues. The ends lost 3 bases at V and 2 bases at J; junction bases unmatched: 6.

This sequence joins TRBV20-1 and TRBJ2-3, with D perhaps matching TRBD1 (6 bases). The germline CDR1 and CDR2 sequences are DFQATT and SNEGSKA (reference sequence). V gave up 1 base and J gave up 4 bases, with 12 bases separating them. This CDR3 is built from 14 residues. CDR3 nucleotide sequence: TGCAGTGCTAGAGTGCCAGGGGTCCCAGATACGCAGTATTTT. Its translation: CSARVPGVPDTQYF.

This clonotype was seen a few times. The V call is TRBV7-2, the J call TRBJ1-2; D remains unclear. Germline CDR1 is SGHTA and CDR2 is FQGNSA. The CDR3 runs 14 residues. V was clipped by 4 bases and J by 8 bases, with 17 bases between them. The CDR3 loop reads CASSSRAAIEGYTF. The DNA of the CDR3 is TGTGCCAGCAGCTCCCGGGCCGCCATCGAGGGCTACACCTTC.

V gene TRBV14 combines with J gene TRBJ2-1; TRBD1 matches 7 bases. The J call may be mistaken, given a closer DNA end match to TRBJ2-5. This CDR3 spans 16 amino acids. Germline lookup yields CDR1 SGHDN and CDR2 FVKESK. CDR3 bases: TGTGCCAGCAGCCATTGGGGAAGGGGGCGAGGGGAGACCCAGTACTTC. It encodes CASSHWGRGRGETQYF.

The chain couples TRBV13 to TRBJ2-7; D ambiguous. The germline gives CDR1 PRHDT, CDR2 FYEKMQ (reference sequence). The CDR3 spans 11 residues. The V and J ends lost 6 bases and 7 bases respectively, with 10 bases between them. CDR3 in amino acids: CASRGNSEQYF. The CDR3 DNA reads TGTGCCAGCAGGGGCAATTCTGAGCAGTACTTC.

In its sample, this clonotype was seen many times. This chain uses TRBV7-2 with TRBJ2-3; no clear D. V lost 5 bases and J lost 2, with 14 bases in between. The CDR3 is 15 residues long. Germline CDR1 is SGHTA and CDR2 is FQGNSA. The CDR3 spells CASSPLSYFTDTQYF. DNA of the CDR3: TGTGCCAGCAGCCCACTATCCTACTTCACAGATACGCAGTATTTT.

This clonotype was observed a handful of times. V and J are TRBV4-3 and TRBJ2-3; 10 bases match TRBD2. V lost 0 bases and J lost 5; bases outside the gene matches: 11. The CDR3 sequence is 18 residues long. In germline, CDR1 is LGHNA, CDR2 YSLEER. The CDR3 sequence is CASSQDTSGTFIEDTQYF. The CDR3 DNA follows: TGCGCCAGCAGCCAAGATACTAGCGGGACTTTCATTGAAGATACGCAGTATTTT.

This clonotype was seen more than once but under ten times. V is TRBV20-1 and J is TRBJ2-5; D unresolved. The DNA end is more similar to TRBJ2-7, so the J call may be wrong. This CDR3 comprises 12 residues. Germline lookup yields CDR1 DFQATT and CDR2 SNEGSKA (reference sequence). DNA for the CDR3: TGCAGTGCTAGTCGAATGACGAGCGAGCAGTACTTC. As protein: CSASRMTSEQYF.

The chain joins TRBV11-1 to TRBJ2-3, with 14 bases aligning to TRBD2. Germline CDR1 is SGHAT and CDR2 is FQDESV (reference sequence). Germline trimming cut 11 bases from V and 5 bases from J; bases unmatched to any gene: 24. The CDR3 runs 20 residues. As DNA, the CDR3 is TGTGCCCGAACCTTAAAGGAGGGACTAGCGGGGGTTCCGGGGAAAGATACGCAGTATTTT. The encoded protein is CARTLKEGLAGVPGKDTQYF.

This chain joins TRBV5-1 and TRBJ2-3; 7 nucleotides align to TRBD1. The CDR3 totals 14 residues. Per germline, CDR1 SGHRS and CDR2 YFSETQ. Losses at the gene ends were 2 bases for V and 4 bases for J; bases not matched to a gene: 4. CDR3 loop: CASSFGQVPDTQYF. The CDR3 DNA reads TGCGCCAGCAGCTTCGGACAGGTCCCAGATACGCAGTATTTT.

V usage is TRBV6-6 and J usage is TRBJ1-1; D remains ambiguous. The germline V and J ends were trimmed by 6 bases and 0 bases, with 5 bases remaining between them. The CDR3 has 12 residues. Germline lookup yields CDR1 MNHNY and CDR2 SVGAGI (reference sequence). CDR3 in DNA: TGTGCCAGCAGAAGGTTGAACACTGAAGCTTTCTTT. Translating gives CASRRLNTEAFF.

This clonotype occurred a few times. The chain joins TRBV7-2 to TRBJ1-2; D is perhaps TRBD1 (5 bases). V was cut by 7 bases and J by 6 bases, with 12 bases left in between. The CDR3 runs to 12 residues. In germline, CDR1 is SGHTA, CDR2 FQGNSA. The CDR3 sequence: CASTPGLDGYTF. CDR3 DNA: TGTGCCAGCACACCGGGACTGGATGGCTACACCTTC.

This sequence joins TRBV6-5 and TRBJ2-2, with 9 bases aligning to TRBD1. Germline assignment: CDR1 MNHEY and CDR2 SVGAGI. The CDR3 has 16 amino acids. V was clipped by 6 bases and J by 1 base; unmatched bases: 6. Here the CDR3 DNA reads TGTGCCAGCAGCTTCGACAGGGGGTTGAACACCGGGGAGCTGTTTTTT. It yields the protein CASSFDRGLNTGELFF.

This clonotype was detected a few times. The V call is TRBV12-3 or TRBV12-4, the J call TRBJ2-7, with 7 bases identical to TRBD2. The CDR3 has 14 amino acids. With 2 bases clipped from V and 3 bases from J, the junction kept 4 bases outside the gene matches. The CDR3: CASSLTGGGYEQYF. The CDR3 nucleotides read TGTGCCAGCAGTTTAACGGGGGGAGGCTACGAGCAGTACTTC.

There are a few counts of this clonotype. The chain recombines TRBV6-5 with TRBJ2-5, with 11 positions matching TRBD1. The CDR3 is 17 amino acids. With 0 bases clipped from V and 4 bases from J, the junction kept 7 bases outside the gene matches. From germline, CDR1 is MNHEY and CDR2 SVGAGI. The CDR3 DNA is TGTGCCAGCAGTTACTCCGGGACAGGGGGGAGTCGAGAGACCCAGTACTTC. Encoded protein: CASSYSGTGGSRETQYF.

J is TRBJ1-1 and V is TRBV6-5; 10 bases are shared with TRBD1. V shed 4 bases and J 3 bases; nucleotides not matched to a gene: 11. CDR1 is MNHEY and CDR2 is SVGAGI in the germline V gene. There are 17 residues in the CDR3. The CDR3 DNA reads as TGTGCCAGCAGTTTACCTGACAGGGGGCTAGGAGACACTGAAGCTTTCTTT. Translation gives CASSLPDRGLGDTEAFF.

This clonotype was found a few times. V is TRBV7-8 and J is TRBJ2-7; 11 bases agree with TRBD2. The CDR3 has 14 residues. Germline CDR1 is SGHVS and CDR2 is FQNEAQ. V was clipped by 5 bases and J by 3 bases; unmatched bases: 3. The CDR3 DNA reads as TGTGCCAGCAGCGTGGGACTAGCGGACTACGAGCAGTACTTC. Its translation: CASSVGLADYEQYF.

This clonotype was seen a few times. V gene TRBV7-2 combines with J gene TRBJ2-6; D unresolved. The CDR3 extends over 17 amino acids. The germline V and J ends were trimmed by 6 bases and 1 base, with 16 bases remaining between them. Germline lookup yields CDR1 SGHTA and CDR2 FQGNSA. This CDR3 reads CASSHLTRRSGANVLTF. CDR3 nucleotides: TGTGCCAGCAGTCACCTGACCCGGAGATCTGGGGCCAACGTCCTGACTTTC.

This clonotype was seen only a few times. The chain carries TRBV5-1 and TRBJ2-7; D gene ambiguous. Germline assignment: CDR1 SGHRS and CDR2 YFSETQ. Trimming removed 6 bases at V and 3 bases at J, with 13 bases between. The CDR3 has 13 amino acids. DNA for the CDR3: TGCGCCAGCATCGTTGGTCTGGACTACGAGCAGTACTTC. Amino acid sequence: CASIVGLDYEQYF.

This clonotype was seen repeatedly, ten times or more. The V call is TRBV29-1, the J call TRBJ2-4; TRBD2 agrees at 13 bases. The CDR3 has 15 amino acids. V lost 6 bases and J lost 0; bases outside the gene matches: 2. Germline V gives CDR1 SQVTM, CDR2 ANQGSEA. CDR3 in DNA: TGCAGCGTCCGACTAGCGGGGGGAGCCAAAAACATTCAGTACTTC. Translation: CSVRLAGGAKNIQYF.

The chain is built from TRBV7-8 and TRBJ2-5, with TRBD1 as a possible D gene (6 bases). The CDR3 loop spans 16 amino acids. V was trimmed by 1 base and J by 5 bases, leaving 17 bases between them. CDR1 is SGHVS, CDR2 FQNEAQ, per germline. The CDR3 DNA follows: TGTGCCAGCAGCTTAGGACCGGGACAACGCGGGGAGACCCAGTACTTC. It is translated as CASSLGPGQRGETQYF.